Listed here are 18 T cell receptor beta chains from one sample, sequenced in a study of T cells after yellow fever vaccination. A single record per CDR3 protein comes from TCRdb applying MiXCR to the 5' RACE reads. The sample carries about 630,000 distinct CDR3 sequences, 9% to 15% recorded once. The source material was PBMCs, sampled on the day of the yellow fever booster vaccination. Receptors originate from a man aged 30-40 years who received the YFV17D yellow fever vaccine.

This clonotype appeared a few times. The V gene is TRBV20-1, the J gene TRBJ1-1; D perhaps matches TRBD1 (5 bases). V was trimmed by 3 bases and J by 6 bases, leaving 8 bases between them. The CDR3 contains 11 residues. Germline CDR1 reads DFQATT; CDR2 reads SNEGSKA (reference sequence). CDR3 nucleotides: TGCAGTGCTAGGTTGGGGGCTGAAGCTTTCTTT. Encoded protein: CSARLGAEAFF.

This clonotype was seen at least ten times. This chain joins TRBV7-2 and TRBJ2-1; D call uncertain. The V gene's germline CDR1 is SGHTA and CDR2 FQGNSA. The V end lost 4 bases, the J end lost 0 bases, and 4 bases lay between the germline ends. The length of the CDR3 is 13 residues. CDR3 region: CASSWSSYNEQFF. CDR3 nucleotides: TGTGCCAGCAGCTGGAGCTCCTACAATGAGCAGTTCTTC.

This clonotype was detected many times. The gene calls are TRBV15 and TRBJ2-7, with D perhaps matching TRBD1 (7 bases). V lost 5 bases to trimming and J lost 0 bases, with 14 bases between them. Germline V lookup: CDR1 LNHNV, CDR2 YYDKDF (reference sequence). This CDR3 region has 15 residues. DNA of the CDR3: TGTGCCACCAGCTCCCCAGGGGGAGGCTCCTACGAGCAGTACTTC. This encodes CATSSPGGGSYEQYF. The full variable domain, rest sourced from reference TRBV15 and TRBJ2-7, is DAMVIQNPRYQVTQFGKPVTLSCSQTLNHNVMYWYQQKSSQAPKLLFHYYDKDFNNEADTPDNFQSRRPNTSFCFLDIRSPGLGDTAMYLCATSSPGGGSYEQYFGPGTRLTVT.

The chain is built from TRBV5-1 and TRBJ2-1; 9 bases are a match to TRBD2. Germline loops: CDR1 SGHRS, CDR2 YFSETQ. V lost 0 bases, J lost 6 bases, and 4 bases stayed unmatched. CDR3 length equals 15 residues. CDR3 DNA sequence: TGCGCCAGCAGCTTGGTCGTTAGCGGGAGCAATGAGCAGTTCTTC. Translation: CASSLVVSGSNEQFF.

This chain joins TRBV10-3 and TRBJ2-5; D possibly corresponds to TRBD1 (6 bases). CDR1 is ENHRY, CDR2 SYGVKD, per germline. The ends were cut back, 3 bases at V and 5 bases at J, with 10 bases in the middle. This CDR3 has 13 amino acids. The CDR3 DNA reads as TGTGCCATCAGTGACAGGGGCCGGGAGACCCAGTACTTC. Translation gives CAISDRGRETQYF.

The CDR3: CASSQVSVNEQFF. In nucleotides, the CDR3 is TGTGCCAGCAGCCAGGTTTCGGTCAATGAGCAGTTCTTC. The V gene is TRBV14, the J gene TRBJ2-1, with D unclear. Between the trimmed V and J ends, which lost 3 bases and 6 bases, there was a span of 9 bases. This CDR3 is built from 13 residues. Germline V gene sequence: CDR1 SGHDN, CDR2 FVKESK.

This sequence joins TRBV5-1 and TRBJ2-3; 13 bases fit TRBD2. Germline lookup yields CDR1 SGHRS and CDR2 YFSETQ. Trimming removed 3 bases from V and 0 bases from J; junction bases left unmatched: 4. This CDR3 contains 17 residues. The CDR3 DNA sequence: TGCGCCAGCAGCTCGGGACTAGCGGGGTCTAGCACAGATACGCAGTATTTT. It codes for CASSSGLAGSSTDTQYF.

This chain joins TRBV6-2 or TRBV6-3 and TRBJ2-1; TRBD2 matches at 9 bases. Germline trimming cut 7 bases from V and 4 bases from J; bases unmatched to any gene: 8. Germline V gene data show CDR1 as MNHEY and CDR2 as SVGEGT. This CDR3 region has 15 residues. The CDR3 DNA is TGTGCCAGCATGGGACTAGCCAAGAGTTACAATGAGCAGTTCTTC. As protein: CASMGLAKSYNEQFF.

The chain employs TRBV7-2 and TRBJ2-5; D unclear. V lost 3 bases, J lost 4 bases, and 9 bases lay in between. This CDR3 comprises 13 residues. Germline loops: CDR1 SGHTA, CDR2 FQGNSA. Here the CDR3 DNA reads TGTGCCAGCAGCTTCAGTGAGAGAGAGACCCAGTACTTC. The encoded protein is CASSFSERETQYF.

This clonotype has just a few counts. This chain connects TRBV9 to TRBJ1-5; D not certain. This CDR3 region has 15 residues. CDR1 is SGDLS and CDR2 is YYNGEE in the germline V gene. Between the trimmed V and J ends, which lost 2 bases and 0 bases, there was a span of 9 bases. The CDR3 protein is CASSVRADSNQPQHF. Here the CDR3 DNA reads TGTGCCAGCAGCGTCCGAGCAGATAGCAATCAGCCCCAGCATTTT.

This clonotype was picked up a small number of times. The chain recombines TRBV6-6 with TRBJ2-7; no reliable D call. Germline V gene sequence: CDR1 MNHNY, CDR2 SVGAGI (reference sequence). With 10 bases removed from V and 2 bases from J, the gap between germline ends came to 12 bases. There are 12 residues in the CDR3. This CDR3 is CATSTTTYEQYF. CDR3 sequence (DNA): TGTGCCACCTCAACTACCACCTACGAGCAGTACTTC.

This clonotype was seen at least ten times. The CDR3 DNA sequence: TGCGCCAGCAGCTTTGGGCAGCTGCAAGAGACCCAGTACTTC. It yields the protein CASSFGQLQETQYF. This rearrangement joins TRBV5-1 to TRBJ2-5; D gene unclear. This CDR3 spans 14 amino acids. V was clipped by 2 bases and J by 2 bases, with 10 bases between them. Germline V gives CDR1 SGHRS, CDR2 YFSETQ. Filled out from reference TRBV5-1 and TRBJ2-5, the complete variable domain reads KAGVTQTPRYLIKTRGQQVTLSCSPISGHRSVSWYQQTPGQGLQFLFEYFSETQRNKGNFPGRFSGRQFSNSRSEMNVSTLELGDSALYLCASSFGQLQETQYFGPGTRLLVL.

The genes are TRBV9 and TRBJ2-1, with 12 bases that match TRBD2. The germline V gene encodes CDR1 SGDLS and CDR2 YYNGEE. The CDR3 sequence is 16 residues long. The trim removed 4 bases at V and 3 bases at J, leaving 5 bases unmatched. CDR3 residues: CASSSLAGGDYNEQFF. In DNA form, the CDR3 reads TGTGCCAGCAGCTCTCTAGCGGGAGGGGACTACAATGAGCAGTTCTTC.

As to this clonotype: One end of the junction is discordant with germline, which a read error may explain. CDR3 bases: TGTGCTAGCAGCGAGGGACCGACCCAAGAGACCCAGTACTTC. Amino acids: CASSEGPTQETQYF. This chain links TRBV7-7 with TRBJ2-5, with D possibly being TRBD1 or TRBD2 (5 bases each). Germline lookup yields CDR1 SSHAT and CDR2 FNYEAQ (reference sequence). This CDR3 contains 14 residues.

This clonotype has only a few counts. The rearrangement uses TRBV29-1 and TRBJ2-1; TRBD2 matches 10 bases. V lost 5 bases and J lost 7; bases outside the gene matches: 17. The germline V gene encodes CDR1 SQVTM and CDR2 ANQGSEA. The CDR3 is made up of 17 amino acids. In DNA, the CDR3 is TGCAGCGTTTTCCCCTCTAGCGGGAGACCCATGGATAATGAGCAGTTCTTC. It yields the protein CSVFPSSGRPMDNEQFF.

The table lists this clonotype with a count of one. CDR3: CASSPGQASGEQYF. For the CDR3, the DNA is TGTGCCAGCAGTCCGGGACAGGCATCTGGGGAGCAGTACTTC. This chain connects TRBV2 to TRBJ2-7; 8 nucleotides align to TRBD1. This CDR3 region has 14 residues. Trimming at V came to 5 bases and at J to 7 bases, leaving 10 bases not matched to a gene. The V gene's germline CDR1 is SNHLY and CDR2 FYNNEI.

The V call is TRBV29-1, the J call TRBJ2-7; 7 nucleotides agree with TRBD2. This CDR3 is 13 amino acids long. Losses at the gene ends were 7 bases for V and 5 bases for J; bases not matched to a gene: 11. Germline lookup yields CDR1 SQVTM and CDR2 ANQGSEA. The CDR3 spells CSASGRAGDEQYF. The DNA for the CDR3 is TGCAGCGCCTCCGGTAGGGCGGGGGACGAGCAGTACTTC.

This clonotype occurred many times. The chain carries TRBV7-2 and TRBJ2-3; no reliable D call. CDR1 and CDR2 from the germline V gene are SGHTA and FQGNSA. The CDR3 sequence is 15 residues long. V shed 5 bases and J shed 2 bases, with 14 bases lying between them. As DNA, the CDR3 is TGTGCCAGCAGCCTACAGTTCCCGGTCACAGATACGCAGTATTTT. Translated, it gives CASSLQFPVTDTQYF.